This T cell receptor (beta chain) was retrieved from a study of CD8+ T cells in alopecia areata. Treatment indicated: oral pan-JAK inhibitor, 5-10 mg twice daily. Lesional scalp tissue (obtained by punch biopsy) and peripheral blood were collected from alopecia areata patients. Germline V gene data show CDR1 as SNHLY and CDR2 as FYNNEI. The ends lost 6 bases at V and 2 bases at J; junction bases unmatched: 6. This CDR3 spans 15 amino acids. RNA, once extracted, was reverse transcribed into cDNA for use as the sequencing template. Measured with immunoSEQ multiplex PCR; TCRdb has only the in-frame clones, and not every one. The sample yields about 19,000 clones, 59% seen once.

The origin of this receptor is a human donor with alopecia areata. Specimen: skin, collected at week 4, from a patient treated with tofacitinib. The V and J genes are TRBV2 and TRBJ1-5, with TRBD1 matching over 8 bases. The CDR3 sequence is CASSGSGQGNQPQHF. CDR3 sequence (DNA): TGTGCCAGCAGCGGTTCGGGACAGGGCAATCAGCCCCAGCATTTT.